This entry lists 25 T cell receptor beta chains sequenced from one sample in a study of human T cells and chemical hapten exposure. TCRdb ran MiXCR on the RACE reads and lists one entry per CDR3 protein. Of 65,000 to 95,000 distinct CDR3 sequences listed, approximately 6.6% are singletons. Time point described: patch test 2, 6 weeks after DPC sensitization. Treatment of the sample: therapeutic diphenylcyclopropenone sensitization with weekly scalp DPC. Material: whole blood, obtained in connection with sensitization to the hapten diphenylcyclopropenone (DPC). Every receptor here comes from a woman aged 25-40 years with alopecia areata. Some clones in this sample may be carry-over from other donors' samples.

This clonotype was seen more than once but under ten times. This chain joins TRBV3-1 and TRBJ2-3; TRBD2 might be the D (7 bases). Trimming stripped 0 bases from V and 4 bases from J, with 14 bases between. CDR3 length: 16 amino acids. Germline V gene lookup returns CDR1 LGHDT and CDR2 YNNKEL (reference sequence). CDR3 in amino acids: CASSQDGGGAPDTQYF. The CDR3 bases are TGTGCCAGCAGCCAAGATGGGGGGGGCGCACCAGATACGCAGTATTTT.

The chain employs TRBV20-1 and TRBJ1-4, with D possibly being TRBD1 (6 bases). Per the germline V gene, CDR1 is DFQATT and CDR2 is SNEGSKA (reference sequence). The V and J ends lost 3 bases and 7 bases respectively, with 9 bases between them. This CDR3 is 12 amino acids long. The CDR3 region has the DNA TGCAGTGCTAGTCAAGGGGGTGAAAAACTGTTTTTT. Protein sequence: CSASQGGEKLFF.

In this sample, this clonotype turned up many times. V gene TRBV7-8 combines with J gene TRBJ1-1, with 9 bases matching TRBD1. The CDR3 has 13 amino acids. Germline CDR1 SGHVS, CDR2 FQNEAQ. After removal of 5 bases from V and 5 bases from J, the junction contained 3 bases not matched to a gene. In DNA, the CDR3 is TGTGCCAGCAGCCCGGGACAGGGTACTGAAGCTTTCTTT. Protein sequence: CASSPGQGTEAFF.

This clonotype was detected many times. The chain links TRBV20-1 to TRBJ2-1; unclear D gene. The CDR3 consists of 13 residues. CDR1 is DFQATT and CDR2 is SNEGSKA in the germline V gene (reference sequence). V dropped 5 bases and J dropped 10 bases, with 18 bases sitting between them. The CDR3 spells CSARFLVPGEQFF. The CDR3 DNA follows: TGCAGTGCTCGTTTCTTGGTCCCCGGCGAGCAGTTCTTC.

This clonotype was observed at least ten times. The chain employs TRBV20-1 and TRBJ2-2; TRBD2 matches at 13 bases. The CDR3 consists of 14 residues. CDR1 and CDR2 (germline): DFQATT, SNEGSKA (reference sequence). After removal of 6 bases from V and 6 bases from J, the junction contained 4 bases not matched to a gene. As DNA, the CDR3 is TGCAGTGCAACTAGCGGGGGGGCCCCCGGGGAGCTGTTTTTT. Translation: CSATSGGAPGELFF.

In its sample, this clonotype was seen many times. The chain carries TRBV18 and TRBJ1-5; D is perhaps TRBD1 (6 bases). Between the trimmed V and J ends, which lost 5 bases and 0 bases, there was a span of 11 bases. Germline V gives CDR1 KGHSH, CDR2 LQKENI. This CDR3 spans 15 amino acids. For the CDR3, the DNA is TGTGCCAGCTCATCCACAGGGCCTAGCAATCAGCCCCAGCATTTT. The encoded protein is CASSSTGPSNQPQHF.

This clonotype was seen ten or more times. The V gene is TRBV29-1, the J gene TRBJ2-1; D uncertain. Germline V CDR1 and CDR2: SQVTM, ANQGSEA. CDR3 length equals 12 residues. Trimming pared 6 bases from V and 7 bases from J, leaving 13 bases between. CDR3 sequence reads: CSVDLTSNEQFF. In DNA, the CDR3 is TGCAGCGTCGACCTAACATCAAATGAGCAGTTCTTC.

The chain couples TRBV6-5 to TRBJ1-5, with D possibly being TRBD1 (5 bases). Trimming took off 9 bases at V and 12 bases at J, with 15 bases between the two ends. Germline V gene lookup returns CDR1 MNHEY and CDR2 SVGAGI. CDR3 length: 11 amino acids. CDR3 amino acids: CASYFGGVQHF. CDR3 sequence (DNA): TGTGCCAGTTATTTTGGAGGGGTCCAGCATTTT.

This clonotype was observed a handful of times. The chain has TRBV7-7 and TRBJ1-1; unclear D gene. The germline CDR1 and CDR2 sequences are SSHAT and FNYEAQ (reference sequence). This CDR3 has 13 residues. Trimming shortened V by 3 bases and J by 1 base, and 6 bases separated the two germline ends. As DNA, the CDR3 is TGTGCCAGCAGCTTGAGGGAGAACACTGAAGCTTTCTTT. Protein product: CASSLRENTEAFF.

Ten or more counts support this clonotype. V and J are TRBV25-1 and TRBJ2-7, with D possibly TRBD1 on 6 matching bases. V gave up 5 bases and J gave up 0 bases, with 11 bases separating them. Germline-derived CDR1 and CDR2 are MGHDK and SYGVNS. The CDR3 spans 14 residues. Here the CDR3 reads CASSSTGSSYEQYF. Here the CDR3 DNA reads TGTGCCAGCAGTTCAACAGGGAGCTCCTACGAGCAGTACTTC.

Ten or more counts support this clonotype. The rearrangement joins TRBV6-5 to TRBJ1-1; D not resolved. V gave up 4 bases and J gave up 8 bases, with 17 bases separating them. This CDR3 is 14 amino acids long. Looked up from germline, CDR1 is MNHEY and CDR2 is SVGAGI. CDR3 sequence (DNA): TGTGCCAGCAGTTCGCCGTGGGCAGCCACAGAAGCTTTCTTT. It codes for CASSSPWAATEAFF.

This clonotype was detected a few times. The V call is TRBV6-2 or TRBV6-3, the J call TRBJ2-7, with 11 nucleotides matching TRBD2. CDR1 and CDR2 from the germline V gene are MNHEY and SVGEGT. After removal of 4 bases from V and 0 bases from J, the junction contained 5 bases not matched to a gene. This CDR3 has 16 residues. This chain's CDR3 is CASSSGTSGTSYEQYF. For the CDR3, the DNA is TGTGCCAGCAGTTCGGGGACTAGCGGAACCTCCTACGAGCAGTACTTC.

This clonotype was detected ten times or more. This chain joins TRBV7-8 and TRBJ2-3; tentatively, D is TRBD2 (6 bases). The CDR3 sequence is 16 residues long. The V gene lost 6 bases and the J gene lost 9 bases, with 25 bases spanning the gap. The V gene's germline CDR1 is SGHVS and CDR2 FQNEAQ. DNA for the CDR3: TGTGCCAGCAGTCTTGGGGGGACTGATCTCCCGGGGACGCAGTATTTT. Its protein product is CASSLGGTDLPGTQYF. Full variable domain (missing parts from reference TRBV7-8 and TRBJ2-3): GAGVSQSPRYKVAKRGQDVALRCDPISGHVSLFWYQQALGQGPEFLTYFQNEAQLDKSGLPSDRFFAERPEGSVSTLKIQRTQQEDSAVYLCASSLGGTDLPGTQYFGPGTRLTVL.

This clonotype was seen ten or more times. CDR3 in DNA: TGCGCCAGCAGGTCAGGGACAACTAATGAAAAACTGTTTTTT. It specifies CASRSGTTNEKLFF. The chain joins TRBV5-1 to TRBJ1-4; weak D call: TRBD1 (5 bases). Germline CDR1 is SGHRS and CDR2 is YFSETQ. The CDR3 covers 14 residues. The germline V and J ends were trimmed by 5 bases and 0 bases, with 8 bases remaining between them.

This clonotype showed up just a few times. The chain uses TRBV7-8 and TRBJ1-3, with D perhaps TRBD1 (5 bases). This CDR3 spans 14 amino acids. Germline V lookup: CDR1 SGHVS, CDR2 FQNEAQ. V gave up 8 bases and J gave up 0 bases, with 11 bases separating them. The CDR3 sequence is CASLAGTSGNTIYF. As DNA, the CDR3 is TGTGCCAGCTTAGCCGGGACCTCTGGAAACACCATATATTTT.

This clonotype was seen at least ten times. The chain couples TRBV5-1 to TRBJ2-7, with 8 bases fitting TRBD1. The trim removed 4 bases at V and 5 bases at J, leaving 14 bases unmatched. Germline V gene sequence: CDR1 SGHRS, CDR2 YFSETQ. The CDR3 has 16 amino acids. In DNA, the CDR3 is TGCGCCAGCAGCCAAGAACCCGGGACAGGAAGGGACGAGCAGTACTTC. Amino acids: CASSQEPGTGRDEQYF.

This clonotype was detected many times. The genes are TRBV20-1 and TRBJ2-7, with 10 positions matching TRBD2. The CDR3 extends over 15 amino acids. Per germline, CDR1 DFQATT and CDR2 SNEGSKA (reference sequence). V dropped 1 base and J dropped 1; count of bases not matched to a gene: 4. The CDR3 here is CSARVGTSESYEQYF. In DNA, the CDR3 is TGCAGTGCTAGAGTCGGGACTAGCGAGTCCTACGAGCAGTACTTC.

This clonotype was recorded at least ten times. The chain links TRBV5-1 to TRBJ1-3; the D is unclear. Trimming took off 0 bases at V and 0 bases at J, with 13 bases between the two ends. The CDR3 totals 17 residues. Germline CDR1 is SGHRS and CDR2 is YFSETQ. Here the CDR3 DNA reads TGCGCCAGCAGCTTGGACAGCCCTGCAAACTCTGGAAACACCATATATTTT. As protein: CASSLDSPANSGNTIYF.

The sample holds many counts of this clonotype. Here the CDR3 DNA reads TGTGCCAGCAGCGCCGTTTGGGGGACAAACGACGAGCAGTACTTC. Protein: CASSAVWGTNDEQYF. The genes are TRBV7-9 and TRBJ2-7; weak D call: TRBD1 (6 bases). The length of the CDR3 is 15 residues. CDR1 SEHNR and CDR2 FQNEAQ come from the germline V gene (reference sequence). V lost 5 bases, J lost 5 bases, and 19 bases lay in between.

This clonotype was counted at least ten times. V is TRBV24-1 and J is TRBJ1-5; D gene unclear. This CDR3 comprises 15 residues. Trimming pared 8 bases from V and 2 bases from J, leaving 15 bases between. Germline CDR1 reads KGHDR; CDR2 reads SFDVKD. The CDR3 DNA follows: TGTGCCACCAACCAGGAGAGTAGGGGCAATCAGCCCCAGCATTTT. Translation gives CATNQESRGNQPQHF.

At least ten counts were recorded for this clonotype. V and J are TRBV6-5 and TRBJ1-6, with a tentative D call TRBD1 (5 bases). The CDR3 spans 14 residues. Trimming left V 2 bases short and J 4 bases short, with 6 bases between. The germline CDR1 and CDR2 sequences are MNHEY and SVGAGI. The DNA for the CDR3 is TGTGCCAGCAGTTACAGGGGATATAATTCACCCCTCCACTTT. Its protein product is CASSYRGYNSPLHF.

This rearrangement joins TRBV27 to TRBJ2-3; a weak D match, TRBD1 (8 bases). This CDR3 is built from 15 residues. V lost 1 base and J 7 bases, leaving 15 bases between the germline ends. The V gene's germline CDR1 is MNHEY and CDR2 SMNVEV (reference sequence). The CDR3 loop is CASSLYRGGGNTQYF. The CDR3 nucleotides read TGTGCCAGCAGTTTATACAGGGGGGGTGGTAATACGCAGTATTTT.

The chain links TRBV20-1 to TRBJ1-5, with D possibly TRBD1 on 5 matching bases. V lost 0 bases, J lost 7 bases, and 10 bases lay in between. Germline V lookup: CDR1 DFQATT, CDR2 SNEGSKA (reference sequence). The CDR3 runs to 13 residues. CDR3 amino acids: CSARDLRGQPQHF. CDR3 nucleotides: TGCAGTGCTAGAGATTTAAGGGGACAGCCCCAGCATTTT.

At least ten counts were recorded for this clonotype. J is TRBJ2-1 and V is TRBV2; D is undetermined. Germline CDR1 reads SNHLY; CDR2 reads FYNNEI. The CDR3 has 12 amino acids. V lost 4 bases and J lost 6, with 7 bases in between. The CDR3 coding sequence is TGTGCCAGCAGTGTGTCCCGCAATGAGCAGTTCTTC. Its translation: CASSVSRNEQFF.

This sequence joins TRBV12-3 or TRBV12-4 and TRBJ1-3; D call uncertain. Trimming took 5 bases from V and 8 from J, leaving 7 bases between them. The CDR3 is 11 residues long. CDR3 region: CASSLEDTIYF. The CDR3 coding sequence is TGTGCCAGCAGTCTCGAGGACACCATATATTTT.